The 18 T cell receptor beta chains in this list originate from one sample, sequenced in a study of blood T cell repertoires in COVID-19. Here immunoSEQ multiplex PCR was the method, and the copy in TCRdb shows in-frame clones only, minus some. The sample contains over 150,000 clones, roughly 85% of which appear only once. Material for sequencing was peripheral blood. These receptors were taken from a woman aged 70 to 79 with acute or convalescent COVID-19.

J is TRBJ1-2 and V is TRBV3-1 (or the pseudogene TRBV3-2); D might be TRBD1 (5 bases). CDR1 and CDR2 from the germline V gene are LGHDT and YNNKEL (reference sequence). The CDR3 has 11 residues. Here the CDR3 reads CARTRNYGYTF. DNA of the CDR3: TGTGCTCGGACAAGAAACTATGGCTACACCTTC.

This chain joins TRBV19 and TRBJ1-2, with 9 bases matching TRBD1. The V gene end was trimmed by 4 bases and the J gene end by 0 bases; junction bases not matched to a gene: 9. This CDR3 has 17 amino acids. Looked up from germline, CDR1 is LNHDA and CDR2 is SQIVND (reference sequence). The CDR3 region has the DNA TGTGCCAGTAGTAACCGGGACAGGGACTACGCTAACTATGGCTACACCTTC. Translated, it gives CASSNRDRDYANYGYTF.

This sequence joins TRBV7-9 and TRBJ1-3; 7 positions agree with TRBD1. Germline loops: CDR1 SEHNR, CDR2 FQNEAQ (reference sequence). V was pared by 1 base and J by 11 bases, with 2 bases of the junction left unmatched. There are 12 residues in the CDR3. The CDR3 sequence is CASSLGDRAIYF. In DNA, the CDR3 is TGTGCCAGCAGCTTAGGCGACAGGGCCATATATTTT. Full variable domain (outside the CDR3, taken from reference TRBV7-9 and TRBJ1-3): DTGVSQNPRHKITKRGQNVTFRCDPISEHNRLYWYRQTLGQGPEFLTYFQNEAQLEKSRLLSDRFSAERPKGSFSTLEIQRTEQGDSAMYLCASSLGDRAIYFGEGSWLTVV.

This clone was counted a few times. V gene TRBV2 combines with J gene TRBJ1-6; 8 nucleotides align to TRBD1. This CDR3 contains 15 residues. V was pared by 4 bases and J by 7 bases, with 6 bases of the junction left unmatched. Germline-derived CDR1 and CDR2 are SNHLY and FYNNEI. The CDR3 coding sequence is TGTGCCAGCAGTGTGGACAGGGCGACCAATTCACCCCTCCACTTT. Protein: CASSVDRATNSPLHF.

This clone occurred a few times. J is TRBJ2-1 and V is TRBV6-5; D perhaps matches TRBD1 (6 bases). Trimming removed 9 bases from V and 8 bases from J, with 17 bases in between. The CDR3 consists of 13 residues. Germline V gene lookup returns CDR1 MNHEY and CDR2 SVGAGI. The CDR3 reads CASGQGLLDEQFF. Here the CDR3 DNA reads TGTGCCAGTGGGCAGGGGCTCCTCGATGAGCAGTTCTTC.

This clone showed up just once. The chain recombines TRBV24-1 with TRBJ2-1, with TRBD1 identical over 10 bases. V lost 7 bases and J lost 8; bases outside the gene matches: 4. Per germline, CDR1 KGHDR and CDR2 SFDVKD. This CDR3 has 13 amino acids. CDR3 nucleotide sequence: TGTGCCACCAGGGTCGGGACAGGGGATGAGCAGTTCTTC. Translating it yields CATRVGTGDEQFF.

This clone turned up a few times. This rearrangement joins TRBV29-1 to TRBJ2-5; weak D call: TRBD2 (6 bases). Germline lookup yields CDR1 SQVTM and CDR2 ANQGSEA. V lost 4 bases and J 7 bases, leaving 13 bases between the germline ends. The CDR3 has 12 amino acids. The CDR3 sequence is CSVGEMGGTQYF. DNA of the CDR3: TGCAGCGTTGGGGAGATGGGGGGGACCCAGTACTTC.

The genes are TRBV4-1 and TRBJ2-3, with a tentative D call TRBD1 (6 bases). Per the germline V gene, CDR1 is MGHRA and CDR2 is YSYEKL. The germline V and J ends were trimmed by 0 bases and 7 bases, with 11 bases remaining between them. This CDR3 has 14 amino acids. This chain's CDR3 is CASSQDSGTNTQYF. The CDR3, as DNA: TGCGCCAGCAGCCAAGATTCCGGGACAAATACGCAGTATTTT.

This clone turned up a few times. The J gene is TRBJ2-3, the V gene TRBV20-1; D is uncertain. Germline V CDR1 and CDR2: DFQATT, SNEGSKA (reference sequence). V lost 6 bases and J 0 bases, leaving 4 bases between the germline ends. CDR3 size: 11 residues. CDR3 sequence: CSAESTDTQYF. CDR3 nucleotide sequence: TGCAGTGCCGAGAGCACAGATACGCAGTATTTT.

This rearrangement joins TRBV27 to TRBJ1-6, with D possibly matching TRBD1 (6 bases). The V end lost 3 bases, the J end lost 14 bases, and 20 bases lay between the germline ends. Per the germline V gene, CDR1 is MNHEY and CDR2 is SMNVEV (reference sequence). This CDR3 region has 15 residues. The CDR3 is CASSFQGRGPRALHF. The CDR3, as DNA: TGTGCCAGCAGTTTTCAGGGCAGGGGCCCTCGGGCCCTCCACTTT.

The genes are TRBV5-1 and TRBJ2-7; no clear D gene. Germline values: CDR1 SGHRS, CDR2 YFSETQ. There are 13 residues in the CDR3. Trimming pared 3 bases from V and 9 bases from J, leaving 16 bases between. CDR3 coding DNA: TGCGCCAGCAGCTCCCTTAGCTACCCCGGGCAGTACTTC. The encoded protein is CASSSLSYPGQYF.

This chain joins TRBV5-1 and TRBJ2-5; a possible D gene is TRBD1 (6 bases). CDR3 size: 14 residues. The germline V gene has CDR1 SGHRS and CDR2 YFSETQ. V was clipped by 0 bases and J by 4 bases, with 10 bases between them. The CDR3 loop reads CASSLGVTGETQYF. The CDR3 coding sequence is TGCGCCAGCAGCTTGGGGGTGACAGGAGAGACCCAGTACTTC.

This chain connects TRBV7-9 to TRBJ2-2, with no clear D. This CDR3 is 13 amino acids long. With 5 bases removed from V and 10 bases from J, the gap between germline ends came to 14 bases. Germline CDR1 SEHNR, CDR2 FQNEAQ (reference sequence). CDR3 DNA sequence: TGTGCCAGCAGCCCCGGTCCTCCTTTGGAGCTGTTTTTT. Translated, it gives CASSPGPPLELFF.

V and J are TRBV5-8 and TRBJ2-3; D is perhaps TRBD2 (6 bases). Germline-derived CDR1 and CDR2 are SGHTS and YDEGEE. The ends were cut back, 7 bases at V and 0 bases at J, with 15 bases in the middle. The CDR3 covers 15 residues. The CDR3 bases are TGTGCCAGCCCCAATTGGGGGGTTAGCACAGATACGCAGTATTTT. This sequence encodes CASPNWGVSTDTQYF.

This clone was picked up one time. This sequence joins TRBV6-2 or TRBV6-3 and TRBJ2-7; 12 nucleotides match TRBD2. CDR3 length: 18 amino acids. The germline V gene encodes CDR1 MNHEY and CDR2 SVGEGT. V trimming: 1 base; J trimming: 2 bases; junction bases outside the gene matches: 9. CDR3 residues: CASSYLLAGGLLTYEQYF. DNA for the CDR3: TGTGCCAGCAGTTACTTGCTAGCGGGAGGGCTGTTGACCTACGAGCAGTACTTC.

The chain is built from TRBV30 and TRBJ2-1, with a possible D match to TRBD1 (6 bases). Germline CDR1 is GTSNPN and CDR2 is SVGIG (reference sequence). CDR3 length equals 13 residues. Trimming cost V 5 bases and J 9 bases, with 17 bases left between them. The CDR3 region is CAWFRGRASEQFF. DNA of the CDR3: TGTGCCTGGTTCAGGGGAAGGGCCAGTGAGCAGTTCTTC.

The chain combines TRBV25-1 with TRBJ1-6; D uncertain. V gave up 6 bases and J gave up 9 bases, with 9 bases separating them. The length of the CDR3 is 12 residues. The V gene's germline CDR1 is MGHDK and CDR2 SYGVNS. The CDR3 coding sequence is TGTGCCAGCAGGACAACTGGTTCACCCCTCCACTTT. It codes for CASRTTGSPLHF. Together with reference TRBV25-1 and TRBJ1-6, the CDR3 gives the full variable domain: EADIYQTPRYLVIGTGKKITLECSQTMGHDKMYWYQQDPGMELHLIHYSYGVNSTEKGDLSSESTVSRIRTEHFPLTLESARPSHTSQYLCASRTTGSPLHFGNGTRLTVT.

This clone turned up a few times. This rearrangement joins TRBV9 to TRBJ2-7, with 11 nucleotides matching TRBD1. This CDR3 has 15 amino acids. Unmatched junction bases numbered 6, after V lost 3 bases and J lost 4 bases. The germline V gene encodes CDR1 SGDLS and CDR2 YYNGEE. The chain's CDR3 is CASSAGQGATYEQYF. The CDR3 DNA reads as TGTGCCAGCAGCGCAGGACAGGGGGCTACTTACGAGCAGTACTTC.